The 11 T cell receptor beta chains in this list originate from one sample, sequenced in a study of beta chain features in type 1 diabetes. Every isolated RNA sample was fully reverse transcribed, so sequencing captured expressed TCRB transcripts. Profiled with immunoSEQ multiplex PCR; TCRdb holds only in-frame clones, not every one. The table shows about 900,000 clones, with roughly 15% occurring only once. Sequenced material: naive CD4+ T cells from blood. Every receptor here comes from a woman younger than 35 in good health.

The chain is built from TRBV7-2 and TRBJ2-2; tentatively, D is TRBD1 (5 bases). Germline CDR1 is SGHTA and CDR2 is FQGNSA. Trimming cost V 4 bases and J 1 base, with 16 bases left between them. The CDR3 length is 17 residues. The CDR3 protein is CASSSVFTGVNTGELFF. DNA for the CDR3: TGTGCCAGCAGCTCGGTTTTTACAGGAGTGAACACCGGGGAGCTGTTTTTT.

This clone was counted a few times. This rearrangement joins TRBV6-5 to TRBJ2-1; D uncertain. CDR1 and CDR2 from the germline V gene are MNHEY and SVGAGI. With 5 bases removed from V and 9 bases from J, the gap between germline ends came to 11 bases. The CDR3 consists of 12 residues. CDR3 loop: CASSEYRVEQFF. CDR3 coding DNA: TGTGCCAGCAGTGAATATCGGGTTGAGCAGTTCTTC.

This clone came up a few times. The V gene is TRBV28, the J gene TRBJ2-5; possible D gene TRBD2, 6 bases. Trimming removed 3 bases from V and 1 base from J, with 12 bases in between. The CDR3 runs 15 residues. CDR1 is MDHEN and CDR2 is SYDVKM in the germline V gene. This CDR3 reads CASSFLEAGQETQYF. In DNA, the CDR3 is TGTGCCAGCAGTTTTTTAGAAGCGGGCCAAGAGACCCAGTACTTC.

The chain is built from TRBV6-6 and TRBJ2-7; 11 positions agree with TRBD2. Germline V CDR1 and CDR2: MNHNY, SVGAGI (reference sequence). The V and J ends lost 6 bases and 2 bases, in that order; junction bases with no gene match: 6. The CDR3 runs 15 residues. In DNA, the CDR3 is TGTGCCAGCAGACCCCTAGCGGGAGGACCCTACGAGCAGTACTTC. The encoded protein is CASRPLAGGPYEQYF.

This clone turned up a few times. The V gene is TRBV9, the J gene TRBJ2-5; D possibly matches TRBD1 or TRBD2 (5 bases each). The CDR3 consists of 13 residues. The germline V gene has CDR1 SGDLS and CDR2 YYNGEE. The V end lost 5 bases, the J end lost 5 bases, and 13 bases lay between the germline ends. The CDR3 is CASSPLWGETQYF. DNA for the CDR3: TGTGCCAGCAGTCCCCTCTGGGGGGAGACCCAGTACTTC. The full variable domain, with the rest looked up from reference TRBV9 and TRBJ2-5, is DSGVTQTPKHLITATGQRVTLRCSPRSGDLSVYWYQQSLDQGLQFLIQYYNGEERAKGNILERFSAQQFPDLHSELNLSSLELGDSALYFCASSPLWGETQYFGPGTRLLVL.

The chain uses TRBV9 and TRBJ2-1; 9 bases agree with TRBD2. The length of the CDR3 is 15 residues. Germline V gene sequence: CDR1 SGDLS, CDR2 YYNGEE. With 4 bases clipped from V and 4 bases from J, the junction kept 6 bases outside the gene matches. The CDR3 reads CASSPREGGYNEQFF. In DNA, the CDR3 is TGTGCCAGCAGCCCGCGGGAGGGGGGTTACAATGAGCAGTTCTTC.

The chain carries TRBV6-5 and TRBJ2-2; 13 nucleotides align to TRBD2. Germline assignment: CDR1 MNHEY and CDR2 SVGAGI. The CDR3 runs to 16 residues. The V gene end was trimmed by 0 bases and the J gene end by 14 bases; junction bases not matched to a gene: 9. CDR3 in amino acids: CASSYSGLAGTRGLFF. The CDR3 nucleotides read TGTGCCAGCAGTTACTCGGGACTAGCGGGAACTAGGGGTCTGTTTTTT.

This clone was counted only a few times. CDR3 bases: TGTGCCAGCAGCCAAGACGGGGGGGTAGCGGGAGTAACAAGAGTAGTAGCCAAAAACATTCAGTACTTC. Translated, it gives CASSQDGGVAGVTRVVAKNIQYF. The chain employs TRBV4-2 and TRBJ2-4, with 9 bases lining up with TRBD2. Unmatched junction bases numbered 21, after V lost 0 bases and J lost 0 bases. Germline assignment: CDR1 LGHNA and CDR2 YNFKEQ. The CDR3 loop spans 23 amino acids.

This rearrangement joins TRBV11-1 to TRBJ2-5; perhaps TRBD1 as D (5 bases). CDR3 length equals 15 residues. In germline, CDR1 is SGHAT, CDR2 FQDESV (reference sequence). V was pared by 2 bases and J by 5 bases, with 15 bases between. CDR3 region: CASSLISGRTETQYF. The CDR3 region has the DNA TGTGCCAGCAGCTTAATCTCAGGGCGGACGGAGACCCAGTACTTC.

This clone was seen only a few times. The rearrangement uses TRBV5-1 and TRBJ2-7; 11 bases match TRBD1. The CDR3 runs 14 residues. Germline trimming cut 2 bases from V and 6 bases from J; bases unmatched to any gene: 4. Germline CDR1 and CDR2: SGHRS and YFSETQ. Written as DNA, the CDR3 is TGCGCCAGCAGCTTCGGGACAGGGGGTGTCGAGCAGTACTTC. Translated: CASSFGTGGVEQYF. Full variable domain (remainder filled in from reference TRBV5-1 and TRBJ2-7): KAGVTQTPRYLIKTRGQQVTLSCSPISGHRSVSWYQQTPGQGLQFLFEYFSETQRNKGNFPGRFSGRQFSNSRSEMNVSTLELGDSALYLCASSFGTGGVEQYFGPGTRLTVT.

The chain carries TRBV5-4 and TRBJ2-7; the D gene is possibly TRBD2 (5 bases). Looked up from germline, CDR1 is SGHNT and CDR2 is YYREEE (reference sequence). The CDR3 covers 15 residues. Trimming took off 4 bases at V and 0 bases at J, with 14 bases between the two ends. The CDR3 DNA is TGTGCCAGCAGCCTAGGACTTACCCGCTCCTACGAGCAGTACTTC. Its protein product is CASSLGLTRSYEQYF.